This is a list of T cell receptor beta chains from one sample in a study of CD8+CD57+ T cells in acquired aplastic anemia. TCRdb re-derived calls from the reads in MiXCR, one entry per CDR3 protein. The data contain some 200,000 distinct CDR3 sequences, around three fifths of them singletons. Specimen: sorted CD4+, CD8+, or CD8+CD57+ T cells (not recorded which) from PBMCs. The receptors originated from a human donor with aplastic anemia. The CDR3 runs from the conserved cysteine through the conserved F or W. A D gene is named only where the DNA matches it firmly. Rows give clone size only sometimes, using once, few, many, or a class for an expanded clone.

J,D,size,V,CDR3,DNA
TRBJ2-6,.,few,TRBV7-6,CASSLGPGIGGANVLTF,TGTGCCAGCAGCTTAGGCCCGGGCATCGGTGGGGCCAACGTCCTGACTTTC
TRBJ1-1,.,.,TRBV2,CASSEPDRNTEAFF,TGTGCCAGCAGTGAACCGGACAGGAACACTGAAGCTTTCTTT
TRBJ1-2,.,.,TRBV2,CAGGGLNYGYTF,TGTGCCGGGGGGGGACTCAACTATGGCTACACCTTC
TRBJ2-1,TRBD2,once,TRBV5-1,CASSPTQAGVGEQFF,TGCGCCAGCAGCCCTACCCAAGCGGGAGTCGGTGAGCAGTTCTTC
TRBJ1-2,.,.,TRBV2,CASSDRGEYGYTF,TGTGCCAGCAGTGATAGGGGAGAGTATGGCTACACCTTC
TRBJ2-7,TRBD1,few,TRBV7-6,CASSTTPDRAYEQYF,TGTGCCAGCAGCACGACCCCGGACAGGGCCTACGAGCAGTACTTC
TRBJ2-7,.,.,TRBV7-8,CASSVIQGSSYEQYF,TGTGCCAGCAGCGTCATCCAGGGTAGCTCCTACGAGCAGTACTTC
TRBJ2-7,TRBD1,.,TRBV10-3,CAISETLGQVAREQYF,TGTGCCATCAGTGAGACCTTGGGACAGGTGGCTCGCGAGCAGTACTTC
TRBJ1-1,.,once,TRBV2,CASRSSGKAFF,TGTGCCAGCAGGTCGTCGGGGAAAGCTTTCTTT
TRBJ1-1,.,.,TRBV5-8,CASSFADRYEAFF,TGTGCCAGCAGCTTTGCAGACAGGTACGAAGCTTTCTTT
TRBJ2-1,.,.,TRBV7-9,CASSSGDSYEQFF,TGTGCCAGCAGCTCCGGGGACTCGTATGAGCAGTTCTTC
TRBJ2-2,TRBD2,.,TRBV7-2,CASSPGTSVTGELFF,TGTGCCAGCAGCCCCGGGACTAGCGTCACCGGGGAGCTGTTTTTT
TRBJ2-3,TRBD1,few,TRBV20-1,CSASRQGAGGDTQYF,TGCAGTGCTAGTAGACAGGGGGCAGGGGGAGATACGCAGTATTTT
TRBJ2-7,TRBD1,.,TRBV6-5,CASTPTRTGGGHEQYF,TGTGCCAGCACCCCCACCCGGACAGGGGGCGGCCACGAGCAGTACTTC
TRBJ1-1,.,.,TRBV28,CASSPRAWGGNTEAFF,TGTGCCAGCAGTCCGCGCGCTTGGGGGGGAAACACTGAAGCTTTCTTT
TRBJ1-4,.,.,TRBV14,CASSQLQSGHATNEKLFF,TGTGCCAGCAGCCAACTTCAATCAGGTCACGCAACTAATGAAAAACTGTTTTTT
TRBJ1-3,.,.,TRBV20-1,CSARRPSGNTIYF,TGCAGTGCTAGACGACCCTCTGGAAACACCATATATTTT
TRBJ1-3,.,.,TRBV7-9,CASSEAELTGNTIYF,TGTGCCAGCAGCGAGGCAGAACTAACTGGAAACACCATATATTTT
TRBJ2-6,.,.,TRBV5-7,CASSLSPASGANVLTF,TGTGCCAGCAGCTTGAGTCCCGCCTCTGGGGCCAACGTCCTGACTTTC
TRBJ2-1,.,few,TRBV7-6,CASSLFSGNEQFF,TGTGCCAGCAGTTTATTTTCGGGGAATGAGCAGTTCTTC
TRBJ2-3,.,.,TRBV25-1,CASSESLTGPDTQYF,TGTGCCAGCAGCGAATCTCTTACCGGCCCAGATACGCAGTATTTT
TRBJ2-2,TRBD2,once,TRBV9,CASSGSGGTGELFF,TGTGCCAGCAGCGGAAGCGGGGGCACCGGGGAGCTGTTTTTT
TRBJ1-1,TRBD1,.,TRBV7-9,CASRRTGENTEAFF,TGTGCCAGCCGAAGGACAGGGGAGAACACTGAAGCTTTCTTT
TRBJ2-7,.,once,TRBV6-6,CASSLTQGDEQYF,TGTGCCAGCAGTCTCACCCAGGGAGACGAGCAGTACTTC
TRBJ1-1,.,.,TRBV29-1,CSVAGRGIAEAFF,TGCAGCGTTGCGGGTCGGGGGATCGCTGAAGCTTTCTTT
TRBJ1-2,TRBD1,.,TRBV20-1,CSARDQGAYGHTF,TGCAGTGCTAGAGATCAGGGGGCCTATGGACACACCTTC
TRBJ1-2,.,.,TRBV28,CASSFTAGGYGYTF,TGTGCCAGCAGTTTTACAGCAGGAGGCTATGGCTACACCTTC
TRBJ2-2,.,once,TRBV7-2,CASSILSGELFF,TGTGCCAGCAGCATTCTAAGCGGGGAGCTGTTTTTT
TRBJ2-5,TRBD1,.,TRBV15,CATSRPFPGQGARETQYF,TGTGCCACCAGCAGACCATTTCCGGGACAGGGGGCTCGAGAGACCCAGTACTTC
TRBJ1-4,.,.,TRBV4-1,CASSQQQGGEKLFF,TGCGCCAGCAGCCAACAACAGGGAGGCGAAAAACTGTTTTTT
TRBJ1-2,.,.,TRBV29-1,CSVEEGTDYTF,TGCAGCGTTGAAGAGGGAACGGACTACACCTTC
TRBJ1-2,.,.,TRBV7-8,CASSLLDTYGYTF,TGTGCCAGCAGCTTACTTGACACCTATGGCTACACCTTC
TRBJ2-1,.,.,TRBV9,CASSVVSGSYNEQFF,TGTGCCAGCAGCGTAGTAAGTGGGTCCTACAATGAGCAGTTCTTC
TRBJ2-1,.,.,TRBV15,CATSTSGRGGINEQFF,TGTGCCACCAGCACCTCAGGGAGGGGGGGGATCAATGAGCAGTTCTTC
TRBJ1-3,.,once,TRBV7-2,CASSASIGGGNTIYF,TGTGCCAGCAGCGCTAGCATCGGGGGCGGAAACACCATATATTTT
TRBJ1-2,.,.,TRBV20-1,CSAREGGSGGYTF,TGCAGTGCTAGAGAAGGGGGGTCTGGTGGCTACACCTTC
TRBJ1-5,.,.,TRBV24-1,CAAGDQPQHF,TGTGCCGCCGGCGATCAGCCCCAGCATTTT
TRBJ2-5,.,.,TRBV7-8,CASSFYICSAPWGLQETQYF,.
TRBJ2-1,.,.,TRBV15,CATSRDRNPTGELFF,TGTGCCACCAGCAGAGATCGGAACCCCACCGGGGAGCTGTTCTTC
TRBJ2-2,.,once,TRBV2,CASKEIYSGTGELFF,TGTGCCAGCAAGGAAATCTATAGCGGCACCGGGGAGCTGTTTTTT
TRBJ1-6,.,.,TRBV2,CASSETGQNSPLHF,TGTGCCAGCAGCGAAACCGGGCAAAATTCACCCCTCCACTTT
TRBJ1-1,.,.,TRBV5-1,CASSLDVASNTEAFF,TGCGCCAGCAGCTTGGATGTGGCCTCAAACACTGAAGCTTTCTTT
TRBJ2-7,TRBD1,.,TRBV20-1,CSAGVRDREGEQYF,TGCAGTGCTGGGGTCCGGGACAGGGAGGGGGAGCAGTACTTC
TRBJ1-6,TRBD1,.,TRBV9,CASSKSDRATSYNSPLHF,TGTGCCAGCAGCAAATCCGACAGGGCTACCTCCTATAATTCACCCCTCCACTTT
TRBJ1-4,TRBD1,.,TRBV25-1,CASSEFQGGTNEKLFF,TGTGCCAGCAGTGAATTTCAGGGGGGAACTAATGAAAAACTGTTTTTT
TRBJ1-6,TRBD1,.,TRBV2,CASSEWDRRQDSPLHF,TGTGCCAGCAGTGAATGGGACAGGCGGCAGGATTCACCCCTCCACTTT
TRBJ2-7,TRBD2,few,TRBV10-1,CASDLSGLAGLVTYEQYF,TGCGCCAGCGACCTCTCGGGGCTAGCGGGCCTTGTTACCTACGAGCAGTACTTC